A selection of T cell receptor beta chains follows, all from one sample in a study of Graves' ophthalmopathy and Graves' hyperthyroidism. TCRdb redid the calling of the multiplex PCR reads with MiXCR, one entry per CDR3 protein. Among roughly 400,000 distinct CDR3 sequences listed, 15% to 20% were seen once. The source material was peripheral blood. The receptor source for this set is an adult woman with stable Graves' hyperthyroidism. Both conserved end residues are part of each CDR3. Fields, in order: D gene, clone size, J gene, CDR3 length, V gene, CDR3 protein, CDR3 DNA. A D gene is named only where the DNA matches it firmly. Clone size is not always given. Where it is, it says once, few, many or a class for expanded clones.

- many TRBJ1-1 14 TRBV11-2 CASSPKGENTEAFF TGTGCCAGCAGCCCAAAGGGTGAGAACACTGAAGCTTTCTTT
TRBD2 many TRBJ2-7 14 TRBV20-1 CSAWLAGPDYEQYF TGCAGTGCTTGGCTAGCGGGACCCGACTACGAGCAGTACTTC
- few TRBJ1-3 15 TRBV28 CASSSQRGSGNTIYF TGTGCCAGCAGTTCCCAGCGGGGCTCTGGAAACACCATATATTTT
TRBD1 - TRBJ1-2 14 TRBV6-4 CASSDSDRGNGYTF TGTGCCAGCAGTGACTCGGACAGGGGCAATGGCTACACCTTC
- many TRBJ2-7 14 TRBV28 CASSLTTDPPEQYF TGTGCCAGCAGTCTTACAACCGACCCGCCCGAGCAGTACTTC
- many TRBJ1-3 12 TRBV14 CASSQVRNTIYF TGTGCCAGCAGCCAAGTTAGAAACACCATATATTTT
- - TRBJ1-1 13 TRBV9 CASSVGSETEAFF TGTGCCAGCAGCGTAGGATCGGAGACCGAAGCTTTCTTT
TRBD1 few TRBJ1-6 15 TRBV9 CAGSQGDSENSPLHF TGTGCCGGGTCTCAGGGGGACAGTGAAAATTCACCCCTCCACTTT
- many TRBJ1-5 12 TRBV28 CASSANNQPQHF TGTGCCAGCAGTGCAAACAATCAGCCCCAGCATTTT
TRBD1 once TRBJ1-5 16 TRBV6-4 CASNPHRGGSNQPQHF TGTGCCAGCAACCCCCACAGGGGAGGGAGCAATCAGCCCCAGCATTTT
TRBD1 - TRBJ2-2 15 TRBV6-5 CASSHGTGGAGELFF TGTGCCAGCAGTCACGGGACAGGGGGGGCCGGGGAGCTGTTTTTT
- many TRBJ1-5 14 TRBV6-5 CASLERGMVGPQHF TGTGCCAGCCTTGAGAGGGGGATGGTCGGGCCCCAGCATTTT